The entry that follows covers one T cell receptor beta chain sequence. As yet, its antigen is unknown. One end of the junction does not line up with germline, which may come from a read error. The CDR3 spans 19 residues. Germline V gene data show CDR1 as LGHDT and CDR2 as YNNKEL (reference sequence). This record comes from a study of CD8+CD57+ T cells in acquired aplastic anemia. General observations from the study: A set of about 28 CD8+ CDR3 sequences was shared between patients and controls, and these sequences appeared highly expressed in patients.

Profiling of TCR beta VDJ combinations and CDR3 sequences used genomic DNA as template. One entry per CDR3 protein results from TCRdb running MiXCR on the reads. The sample lists 150,000 to 200,000 distinct CDR3 sequences, roughly 50% occurring once. Selection for sequencing was limited to patients who had shown CD8+CD57+ cell expansion by flow cytometry. The receptor was derived from a human donor with aplastic anemia. Input material: sorted CD4+, CD8+, or CD8+CD57+ T cells (not recorded which) from PBMCs. The V call is TRBV3-1, the J call TRBJ2-1; unclear D gene. The chain's CDR3 is CASSQVSLSRIPSYNEQSF. The CDR3 bases are TGTGCCAGCAGCCAAGTGAGCCTCAGCCGGATTCCCTCCTACAATGAGCAGTCCTTC.